This T cell receptor beta chain was captured in a study of blood T cell repertoires in COVID-19. In the authors' methods: How many nucleated cells were present was estimated from reference gene primer amplification. Assay used: immunoSEQ multiplex PCR; TCRdb lists only in-frame clones, some missing. That table gives V, J and clone size, and the DNA gave D and trimming. The repertoire includes 200,000 to 250,000 clones, roughly 90% of them detected once, and 1.9% sits in the top ten. This CDR3 spans 16 amino acids. With 5 bases clipped from V and 5 bases from J, the junction kept 12 bases outside the gene matches. Germline V CDR1 and CDR2: LNHDA, SQIVND (reference sequence).

Material: peripheral blood. The receptor comes from a man aged 35-49 years with active or convalescent COVID-19. The rearrangement joins TRBV19 to TRBJ2-1; 7 bases fit TRBD1. The CDR3: CASSVIPGQRHNEQFF. The CDR3 DNA is TGTGCCAGTAGTGTAATACCGGGACAGAGACACAATGAGCAGTTCTTC. Together with reference TRBV19 and TRBJ2-1, the CDR3 gives the full variable domain: DGGITQSPKYLFRKEGQNVTLSCEQNLNHDAMYWYRQDPGQGLRLIYYSQIVNDFQKGDIAEGYSVSREKKESFPLTVTSAQKNPTAFYLCASSVIPGQRHNEQFFGPGTRLTVL.